Sequencing of this T cell receptor beta chain was carried out in a study of T cells after yellow fever vaccination. Template-switching 5'RACE yielded the TCR cDNA; a universal primer site and UMIs were added in the process. TCRdb reprocessed the 5' RACE reads via MiXCR and lists one record per CDR3 protein. Found here are some 110,000 distinct CDR3 sequences, 7.5% to 9.5% of them singletons; the top ten hold around 25%. The CDR3 consists of 14 residues. The germline CDR1 and CDR2 sequences are SEHNR and FQNEAQ (reference sequence). V lost 5 bases and J lost 9; bases outside the gene matches: 6. Specimen: CD8+ T cells sorted from PBMCs, collected 45 days after the yellow fever booster vaccination. This TCR derives from a man between 25 and 39 years old who received the YFV17D yellow fever vaccine. V gene TRBV7-9 combines with J gene TRBJ2-4; 11 bases fit TRBD1. CDR3 sequence: CASSAPGQGVIQYF. CDR3 in DNA: TGTGCCAGCAGCGCGCCGGGACAGGGGGTCATTCAGTACTTC. Filled out from reference TRBV7-9 and TRBJ2-4, the complete variable domain reads DTGVSQNPRHKITKRGQNVTFRCDPISEHNRLYWYRQTLGQGPEFLTYFQNEAQLEKSRLLSDRFSAERPKGSFSTLEIQRTEQGDSAMYLCASSAPGQGVIQYFGAGTRLSVL.